This entry describes one T cell receptor (beta chain). The antigen is undetermined. V trimming: 8 bases; J trimming: 3 bases; junction bases outside the gene matches: 5. The CDR3 length is 13 residues. In germline, CDR1 is MNHEY, CDR2 SVGAGI. The data are from a study of OX40 agonist ivuxolimab in advanced cancers. Study information: Every patient in dose escalation had hepatocellular carcinoma, melanoma, renal cell or head and neck cancer.

Study-wide results and limits: CD4+ T cells averaged fewer expanded clones than CD8+ T cells. The CD4+ and CD8+ T cells in the blood had expanded clonally by week 6 at 0.1 to 3.0 mg/kg.

Profiling relied on immunoSEQ multiplex PCR, and the TCRdb table lists in-frame clones only, not all of them. The data show tens of thousands of clones, with around 87% seen just once and 5.2% held by the top ten. The chain has TRBV6-5 and TRBJ1-2; TRBD1 agrees at 8 bases. Material: CD4+ or CD8+ T cells sorted from blood, obtained in a trial of the OX40 agonist ivuxolimab. The clonotype was recovered from an adult with an advanced solid tumor such as melanoma, head and neck, liver or kidney cancer. CDR3 DNA sequence: TGTGCCAGCGCCAGACAGGGGTACTATGGCTACACCTTC. Its translation: CASARQGYYGYTF.